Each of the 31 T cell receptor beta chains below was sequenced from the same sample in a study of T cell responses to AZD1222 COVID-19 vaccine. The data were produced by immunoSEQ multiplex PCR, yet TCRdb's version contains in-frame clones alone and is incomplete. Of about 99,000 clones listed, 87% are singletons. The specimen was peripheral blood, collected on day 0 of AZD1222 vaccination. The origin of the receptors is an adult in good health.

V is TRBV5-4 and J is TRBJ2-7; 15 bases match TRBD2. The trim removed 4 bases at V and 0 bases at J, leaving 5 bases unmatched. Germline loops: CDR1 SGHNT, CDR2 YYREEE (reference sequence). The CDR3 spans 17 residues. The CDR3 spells CASSPGTSGGSSYEQYF. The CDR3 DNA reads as TGTGCCAGCAGCCCGGGGACTAGCGGGGGGAGCTCCTACGAGCAGTACTTC.

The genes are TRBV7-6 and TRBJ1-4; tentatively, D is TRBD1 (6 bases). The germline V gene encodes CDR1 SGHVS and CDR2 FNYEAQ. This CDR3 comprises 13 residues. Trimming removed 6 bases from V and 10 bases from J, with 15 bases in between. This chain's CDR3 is CASRDTGNSKLFF. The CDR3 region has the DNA TGTGCCAGCAGAGATACAGGGAACTCAAAACTGTTTTTT.

The CDR3 sequence: CASSPGRDRGHGENIQYF. For the CDR3, the DNA is TGCGCCAGCAGCCCCGGACGGGACAGGGGGCACGGGGAAAACATTCAGTACTTC. The J gene is TRBJ2-4, the V gene TRBV5-1; 12 bases agree with TRBD1. The CDR3 runs to 18 residues. Germline assignment: CDR1 SGHRS and CDR2 YFSETQ. The V segment lost 4 bases and the J segment 5 bases; nucleotides outside the gene matches: 13.

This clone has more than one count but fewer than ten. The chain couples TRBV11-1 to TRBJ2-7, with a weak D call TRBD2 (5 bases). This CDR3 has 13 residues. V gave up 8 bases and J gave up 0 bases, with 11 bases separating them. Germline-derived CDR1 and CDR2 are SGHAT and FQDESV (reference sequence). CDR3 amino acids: CASRPGSSYEQYF. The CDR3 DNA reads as TGTGCCAGCCGTCCGGGAAGCTCCTACGAGCAGTACTTC.

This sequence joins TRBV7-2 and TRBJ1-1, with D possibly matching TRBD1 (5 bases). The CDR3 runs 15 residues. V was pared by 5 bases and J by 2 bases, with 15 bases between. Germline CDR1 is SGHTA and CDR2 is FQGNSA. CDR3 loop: CASSPWGPINTEAFF. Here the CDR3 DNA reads TGTGCCAGCAGCCCGTGGGGACCGATAAACACTGAAGCTTTCTTT.

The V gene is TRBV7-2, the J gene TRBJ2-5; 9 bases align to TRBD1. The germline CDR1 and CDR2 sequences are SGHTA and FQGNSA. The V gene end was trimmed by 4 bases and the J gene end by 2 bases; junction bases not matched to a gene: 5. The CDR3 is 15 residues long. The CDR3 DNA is TGTGCCAGCAGCTCCCTGACAGGGGGGCAAGAGACCCAGTACTTC. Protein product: CASSSLTGGQETQYF.

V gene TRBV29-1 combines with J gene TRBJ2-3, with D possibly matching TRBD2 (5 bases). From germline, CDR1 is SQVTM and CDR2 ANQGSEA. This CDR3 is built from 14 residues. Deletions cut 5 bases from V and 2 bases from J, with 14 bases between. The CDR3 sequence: CSVPLAGVTDTQYF. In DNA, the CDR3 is TGCAGCGTTCCCCTAGCCGGGGTCACAGATACGCAGTATTTT.

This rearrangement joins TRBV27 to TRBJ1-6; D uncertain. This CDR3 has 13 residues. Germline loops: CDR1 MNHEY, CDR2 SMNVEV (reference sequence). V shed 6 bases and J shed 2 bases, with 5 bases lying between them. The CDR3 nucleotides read TGTGCCAGCAGAGTGGCCTATAATTCACCCCTCCACTTT. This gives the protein CASRVAYNSPLHF.

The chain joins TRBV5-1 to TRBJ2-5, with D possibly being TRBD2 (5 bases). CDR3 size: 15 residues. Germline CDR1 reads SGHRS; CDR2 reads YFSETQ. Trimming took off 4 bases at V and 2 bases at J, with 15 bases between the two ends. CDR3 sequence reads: CASSPRGFVQETQYF. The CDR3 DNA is TGCGCCAGCAGCCCCCGGGGTTTTGTGCAAGAGACCCAGTACTTC.

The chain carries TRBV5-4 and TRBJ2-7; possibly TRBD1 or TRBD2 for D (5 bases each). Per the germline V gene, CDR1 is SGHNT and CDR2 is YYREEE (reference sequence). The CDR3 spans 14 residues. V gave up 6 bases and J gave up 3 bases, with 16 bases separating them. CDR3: CASIPGPGNYEQYF. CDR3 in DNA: TGTGCCAGCATCCCGGGACCCGGCAACTACGAGCAGTACTTC.

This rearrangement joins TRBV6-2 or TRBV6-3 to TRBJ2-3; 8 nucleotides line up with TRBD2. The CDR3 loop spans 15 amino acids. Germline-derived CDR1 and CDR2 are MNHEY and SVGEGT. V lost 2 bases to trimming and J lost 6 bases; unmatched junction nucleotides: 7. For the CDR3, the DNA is TGTGCCAGCAGTTACCTCGGGCGGGGGGCCGATACGCAGTATTTT. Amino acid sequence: CASSYLGRGADTQYF.

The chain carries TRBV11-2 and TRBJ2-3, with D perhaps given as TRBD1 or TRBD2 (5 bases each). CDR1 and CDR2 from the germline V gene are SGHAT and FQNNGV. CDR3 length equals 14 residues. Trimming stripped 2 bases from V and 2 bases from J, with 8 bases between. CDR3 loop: CASSLRDATDTQYF. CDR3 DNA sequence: TGTGCCAGCAGCTTAAGGGACGCCACAGATACGCAGTATTTT.

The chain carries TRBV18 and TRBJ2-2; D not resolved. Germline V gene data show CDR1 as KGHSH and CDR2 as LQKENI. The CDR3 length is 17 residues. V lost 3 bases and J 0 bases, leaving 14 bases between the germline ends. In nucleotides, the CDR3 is TGTGCCAGCTCACCCGTGATAGGGCGCCCGAACACCGGGGAGCTGTTTTTT. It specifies CASSPVIGRPNTGELFF.

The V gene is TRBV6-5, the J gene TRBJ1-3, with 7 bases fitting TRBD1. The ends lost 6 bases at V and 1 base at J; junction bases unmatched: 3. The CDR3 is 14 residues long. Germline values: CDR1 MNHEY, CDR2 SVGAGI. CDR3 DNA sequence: TGTGCCAGCAGGAGACAGGGTTCTGGAAACACCATATATTTT. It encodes CASRRQGSGNTIYF.

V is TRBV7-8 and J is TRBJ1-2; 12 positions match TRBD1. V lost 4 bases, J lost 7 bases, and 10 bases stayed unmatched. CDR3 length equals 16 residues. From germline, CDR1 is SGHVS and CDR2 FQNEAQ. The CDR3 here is CASSSMPGQGAVGYTF. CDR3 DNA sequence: TGTGCCAGCAGCTCGATGCCGGGACAGGGGGCTGTTGGCTACACCTTC.

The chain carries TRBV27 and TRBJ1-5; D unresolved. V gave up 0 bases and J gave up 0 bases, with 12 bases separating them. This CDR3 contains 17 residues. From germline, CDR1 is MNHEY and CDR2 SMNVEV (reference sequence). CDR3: CASSLSTDGLSNQPQHF. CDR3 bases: TGTGCCAGCAGTTTATCGACGGACGGACTTAGCAATCAGCCCCAGCATTTT.

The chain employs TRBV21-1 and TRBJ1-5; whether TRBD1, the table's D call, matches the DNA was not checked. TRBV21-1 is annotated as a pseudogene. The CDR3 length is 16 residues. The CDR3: CASTLPGQGGGQPQHF. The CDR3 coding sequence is TGTGCCAGCACACTACCAGGACAGGGCGGGGGACAGCCCCAGCATTTT.

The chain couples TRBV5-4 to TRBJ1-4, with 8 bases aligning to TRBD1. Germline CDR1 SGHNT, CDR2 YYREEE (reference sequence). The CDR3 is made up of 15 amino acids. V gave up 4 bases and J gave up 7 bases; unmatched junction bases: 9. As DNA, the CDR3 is TGTGCCAGCAGCCGGGCGAACGACAGGGGTGAAAAACTGTTTTTT. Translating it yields CASSRANDRGEKLFF.

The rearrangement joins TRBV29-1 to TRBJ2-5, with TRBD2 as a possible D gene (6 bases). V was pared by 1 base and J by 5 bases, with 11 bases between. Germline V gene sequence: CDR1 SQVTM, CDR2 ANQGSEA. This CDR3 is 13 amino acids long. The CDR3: CSVEAPSGETQYF. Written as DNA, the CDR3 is TGCAGCGTTGAAGCCCCGAGCGGGGAGACCCAGTACTTC.

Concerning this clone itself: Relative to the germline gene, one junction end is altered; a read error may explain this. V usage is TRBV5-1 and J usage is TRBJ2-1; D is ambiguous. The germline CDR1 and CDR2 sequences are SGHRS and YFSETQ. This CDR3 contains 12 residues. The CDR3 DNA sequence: TGTGCCAGCAGCTTGGTTCGGAATGAGCAGTTCTTC. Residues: CASSLVRNEQFF.

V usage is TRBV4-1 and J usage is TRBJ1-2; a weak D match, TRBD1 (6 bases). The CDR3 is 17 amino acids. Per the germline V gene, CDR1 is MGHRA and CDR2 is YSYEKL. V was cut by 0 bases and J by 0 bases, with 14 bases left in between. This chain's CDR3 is CASSQDRLTGTNYGYTF. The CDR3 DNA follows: TGCGCCAGCAGCCAAGATAGGCTGACAGGTACTAACTATGGCTACACCTTC.

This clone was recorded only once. In DNA, the CDR3 is TGCGCCAGCAGCCAAAACCGTCCGAATGAGCAGTTCTTC. It specifies CASSQNRPNEQFF. The chain recombines TRBV4-1 with TRBJ2-1; no reliable D call. V gave up 2 bases and J gave up 7 bases, with 9 bases separating them. The germline CDR1 and CDR2 sequences are MGHRA and YSYEKL. The CDR3 covers 13 residues.

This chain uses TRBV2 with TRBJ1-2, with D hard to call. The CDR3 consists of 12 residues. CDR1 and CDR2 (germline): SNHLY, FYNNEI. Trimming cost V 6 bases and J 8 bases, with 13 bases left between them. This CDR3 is CASSAQRLGYTF. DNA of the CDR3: TGTGCCAGCAGCGCACAGAGGCTAGGCTACACCTTC.

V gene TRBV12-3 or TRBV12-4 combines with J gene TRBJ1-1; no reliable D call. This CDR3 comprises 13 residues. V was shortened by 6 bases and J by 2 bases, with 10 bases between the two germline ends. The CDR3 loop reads CASSLQVNTEAFF. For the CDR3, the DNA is TGTGCCAGCAGCCTCCAGGTCAACACTGAAGCTTTCTTT.

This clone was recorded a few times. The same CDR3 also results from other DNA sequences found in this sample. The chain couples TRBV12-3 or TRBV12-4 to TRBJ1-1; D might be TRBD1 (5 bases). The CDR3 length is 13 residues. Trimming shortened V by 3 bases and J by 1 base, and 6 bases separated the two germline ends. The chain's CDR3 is CASSLGPNTEAFF. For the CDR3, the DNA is TGTGCCAGCAGTTTGGGGCCGAACACTGAAGCTTTCTTT.

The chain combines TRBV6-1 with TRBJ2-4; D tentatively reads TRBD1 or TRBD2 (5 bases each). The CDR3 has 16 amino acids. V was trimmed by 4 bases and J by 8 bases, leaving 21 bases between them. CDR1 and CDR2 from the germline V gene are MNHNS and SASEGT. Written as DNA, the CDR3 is TGTGCCAGCAGTGCTGCCCGGGACCGGTACGAGGACATTCAGTACTTC. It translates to CASSAARDRYEDIQYF.

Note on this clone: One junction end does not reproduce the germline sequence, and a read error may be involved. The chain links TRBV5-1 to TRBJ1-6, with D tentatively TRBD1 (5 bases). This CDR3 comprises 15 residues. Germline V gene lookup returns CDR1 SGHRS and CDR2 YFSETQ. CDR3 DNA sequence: TGTGCCAGCAGCCCAGGGAGCTCCTATAATTCACCCCTCCACTTT. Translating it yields CASSPGSSYNSPLHF.

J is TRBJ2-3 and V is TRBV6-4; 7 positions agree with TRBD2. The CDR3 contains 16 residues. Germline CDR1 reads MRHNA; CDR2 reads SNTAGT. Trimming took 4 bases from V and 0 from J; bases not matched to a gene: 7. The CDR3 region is CASSAQPGGSTDTQYF. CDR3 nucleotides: TGTGCCAGCAGTGCCCAGCCCGGGGGGAGCACAGATACGCAGTATTTT.

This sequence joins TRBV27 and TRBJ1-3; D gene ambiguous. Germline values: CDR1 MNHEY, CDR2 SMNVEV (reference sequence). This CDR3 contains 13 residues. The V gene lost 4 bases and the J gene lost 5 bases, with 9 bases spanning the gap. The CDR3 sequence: CASSSRERNTIYF. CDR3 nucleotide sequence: TGTGCCAGCAGTTCCCGTGAACGAAACACCATATATTTT.

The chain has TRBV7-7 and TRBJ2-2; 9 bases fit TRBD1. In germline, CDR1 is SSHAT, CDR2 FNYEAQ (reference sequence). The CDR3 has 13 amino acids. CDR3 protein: CASWDRATGELFF. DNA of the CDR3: TGTGCTTCCTGGGACAGGGCCACCGGGGAGCTGTTTTTT.

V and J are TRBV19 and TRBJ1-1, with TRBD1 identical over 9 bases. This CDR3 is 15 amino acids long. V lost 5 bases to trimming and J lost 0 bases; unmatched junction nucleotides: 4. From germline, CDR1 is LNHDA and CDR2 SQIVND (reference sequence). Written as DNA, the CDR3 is TGTGCCAGTAGTGTACAGGGGGCCCTGAACACTGAAGCTTTCTTT. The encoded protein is CASSVQGALNTEAFF.